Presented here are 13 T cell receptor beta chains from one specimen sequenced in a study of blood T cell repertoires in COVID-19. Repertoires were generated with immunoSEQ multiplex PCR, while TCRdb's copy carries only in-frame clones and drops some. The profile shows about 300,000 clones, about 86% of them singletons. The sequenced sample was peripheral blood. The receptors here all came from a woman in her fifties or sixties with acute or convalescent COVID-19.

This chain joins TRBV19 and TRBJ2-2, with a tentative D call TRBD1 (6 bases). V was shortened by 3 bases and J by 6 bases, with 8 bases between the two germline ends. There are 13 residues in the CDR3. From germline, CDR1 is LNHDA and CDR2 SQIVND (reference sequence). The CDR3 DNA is TGTGCCAGTAGTATGACAGGTTCCGGGGAGCTGTTTTTT. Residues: CASSMTGSGELFF.

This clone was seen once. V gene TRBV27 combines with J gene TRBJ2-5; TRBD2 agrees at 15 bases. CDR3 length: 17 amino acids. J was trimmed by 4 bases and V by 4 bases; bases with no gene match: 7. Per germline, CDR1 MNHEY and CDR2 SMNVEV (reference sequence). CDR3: CASSSIRTSGRGETQYF. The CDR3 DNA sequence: TGTGCCAGCAGTTCAATCCGGACTAGCGGGAGGGGAGAGACCCAGTACTTC.

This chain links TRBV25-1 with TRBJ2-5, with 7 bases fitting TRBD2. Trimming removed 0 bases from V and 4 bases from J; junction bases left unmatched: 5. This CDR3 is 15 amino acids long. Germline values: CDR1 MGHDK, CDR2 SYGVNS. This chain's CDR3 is CASSEYKAGRETQYF. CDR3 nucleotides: TGTGCCAGCAGTGAATATAAAGCGGGACGAGAGACCCAGTACTTC.

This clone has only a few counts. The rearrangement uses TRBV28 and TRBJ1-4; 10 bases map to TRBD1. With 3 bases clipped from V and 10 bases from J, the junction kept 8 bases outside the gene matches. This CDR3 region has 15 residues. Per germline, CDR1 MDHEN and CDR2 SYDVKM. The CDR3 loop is CASSLRTGGRGKLFF. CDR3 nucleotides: TGTGCCAGCAGTTTGCGGACAGGGGGAAGGGGAAAACTGTTTTTT.

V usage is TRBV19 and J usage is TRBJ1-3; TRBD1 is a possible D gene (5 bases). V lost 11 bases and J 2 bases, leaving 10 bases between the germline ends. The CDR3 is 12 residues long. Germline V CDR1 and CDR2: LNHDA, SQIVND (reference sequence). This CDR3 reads CAAGTTGNTIYF. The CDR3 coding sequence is TGTGCCGCCGGGACTACTGGAAACACCATATATTTT.

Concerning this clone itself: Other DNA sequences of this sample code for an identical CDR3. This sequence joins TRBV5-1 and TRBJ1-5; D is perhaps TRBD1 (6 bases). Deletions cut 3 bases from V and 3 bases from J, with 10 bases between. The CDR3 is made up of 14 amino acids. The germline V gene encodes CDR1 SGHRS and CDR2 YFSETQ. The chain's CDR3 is CASSSGQPNQPQHF. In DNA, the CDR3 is TGCGCCAGCAGCTCTGGACAGCCCAATCAGCCCCAGCATTTT.

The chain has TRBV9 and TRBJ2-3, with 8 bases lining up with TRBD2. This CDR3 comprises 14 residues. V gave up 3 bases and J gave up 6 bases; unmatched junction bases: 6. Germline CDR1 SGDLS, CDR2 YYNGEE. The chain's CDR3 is CASSGISGVDTQYF. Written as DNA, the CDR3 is TGTGCCAGCAGCGGAATTAGCGGGGTCGATACGCAGTATTTT.

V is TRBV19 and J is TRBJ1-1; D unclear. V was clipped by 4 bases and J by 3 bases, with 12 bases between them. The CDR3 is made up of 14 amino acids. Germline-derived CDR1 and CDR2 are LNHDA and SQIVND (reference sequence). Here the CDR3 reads CASSTGEGHTEAFF. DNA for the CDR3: TGTGCCAGTAGTACCGGAGAGGGTCACACTGAAGCTTTCTTT.

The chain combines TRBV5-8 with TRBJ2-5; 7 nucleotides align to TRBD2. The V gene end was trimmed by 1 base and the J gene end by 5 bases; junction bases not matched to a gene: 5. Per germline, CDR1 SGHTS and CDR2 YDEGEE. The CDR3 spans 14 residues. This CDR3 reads CASSLPPGRETQYF. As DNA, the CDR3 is TGTGCCAGCAGCTTGCCGCCCGGGAGGGAGACCCAGTACTTC.

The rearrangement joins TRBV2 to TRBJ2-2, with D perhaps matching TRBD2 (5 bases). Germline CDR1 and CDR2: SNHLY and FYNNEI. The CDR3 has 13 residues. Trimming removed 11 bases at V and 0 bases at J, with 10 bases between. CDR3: CAGGLTNTGELFF. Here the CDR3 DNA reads TGTGCCGGAGGCCTTACGAACACCGGGGAGCTGTTTTTT.

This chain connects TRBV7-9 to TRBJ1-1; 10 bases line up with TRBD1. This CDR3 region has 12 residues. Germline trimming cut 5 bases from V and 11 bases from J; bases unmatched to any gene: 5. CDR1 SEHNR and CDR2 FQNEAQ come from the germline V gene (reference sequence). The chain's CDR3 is CASSQTGGNAFF. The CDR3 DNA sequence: TGTGCCAGCAGCCAGACAGGGGGCAACGCTTTCTTT.

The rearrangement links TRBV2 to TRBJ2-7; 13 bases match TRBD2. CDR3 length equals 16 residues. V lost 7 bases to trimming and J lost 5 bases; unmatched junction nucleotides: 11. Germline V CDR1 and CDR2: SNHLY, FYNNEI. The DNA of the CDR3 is TGTGCCAGCACATTGGAGGGAGGACTAGCGGGAGACGAGCAGTACTTC. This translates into CASTLEGGLAGDEQYF.

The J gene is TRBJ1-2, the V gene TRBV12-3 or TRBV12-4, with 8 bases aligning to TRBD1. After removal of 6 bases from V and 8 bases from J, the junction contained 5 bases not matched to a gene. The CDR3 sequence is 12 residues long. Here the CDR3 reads CASSLGQAGYTF. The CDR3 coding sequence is TGTGCCAGCAGCCTGGGACAGGCCGGCTACACCTTC.